The TCR beta chain under discussion was sequenced for a study of blood T cell repertoires in COVID-19. Background on the study: The origin of the acute and convalescent COVID-19 samples was the United States, Italy and Spain. From T cells, B-cell-depleted T cells, or PBMCs came the material, which was cDNA or gDNA.

Produced via immunoSEQ multiplex PCR; TCRdb's table is partial and in-frame only. The table lists 200,000 to 250,000 clones, 80% to 90% of them singletons. This CDR3 has 18 residues. With V trimmed by 6 bases and J by 2 bases, 14 bases remained unmatched. From germline, CDR1 is MDHEN and CDR2 SYDVKM. The chain links TRBV28 to TRBJ2-3; TRBD2 matches 10 bases. The sequenced material came from peripheral blood. The source is a young man with active or convalescent COVID-19. Here the CDR3 DNA reads TGTGCCAGCAGCTCGCCCCGTACTAGCGGGATCGCCACAGATACGCAGTATTTT. Translated: CASSSPRTSGIATDTQYF.